Listed here are 18 T cell receptor beta chains from one sample, sequenced in a study of blood T cell repertoires in COVID-19. Repertoires were generated with immunoSEQ multiplex PCR, while TCRdb's copy carries only in-frame clones and drops some. The table has about 480,000 clones, around 89% seen once. Sample: peripheral blood. The receptors come from a young woman with acute or convalescent COVID-19.

The chain links TRBV25-1 to TRBJ2-4; a possible D gene is TRBD1 (5 bases). CDR1 and CDR2 from the germline V gene are MGHDK and SYGVNS. The CDR3 runs 13 residues. Trimming pared 3 bases from V and 8 bases from J, leaving 11 bases between. The CDR3 loop reads CASSDPQVDIQYF. The DNA for the CDR3 is TGTGCCAGCAGTGATCCACAGGTAGACATTCAGTACTTC.

This chain connects TRBV29-1 to TRBJ2-5; 7 bases are a match to TRBD1. Losses at the gene ends were 6 bases for V and 5 bases for J; bases not matched to a gene: 15. The CDR3 spans 15 residues. Germline loops: CDR1 SQVTM, CDR2 ANQGSEA. CDR3 amino acids: CSVPRRGGDLETQYF. Written as DNA, the CDR3 is TGCAGCGTCCCACGGAGAGGGGGCGATTTGGAGACCCAGTACTTC.

V is TRBV6-5 and J is TRBJ2-5; TRBD2 aligns across 8 bases. The CDR3 contains 14 residues. The J segment lost 5 bases and the V segment lost 6 bases, leaving 8 bases of the junction unmatched. Germline V CDR1 and CDR2: MNHEY, SVGAGI. CDR3 region: CASRLGLVAETQYF. CDR3 DNA sequence: TGTGCCAGCAGGCTGGGACTAGTGGCCGAGACCCAGTACTTC.

The chain joins TRBV5-1 to TRBJ2-7; 11 bases are shared with TRBD2. The CDR3 covers 15 residues. After removal of 3 bases from V and 5 bases from J, the junction contained 7 bases not matched to a gene. From germline, CDR1 is SGHRS and CDR2 YFSETQ. The CDR3 loop reads CASSSFSGGADEQYF. The DNA for the CDR3 is TGCGCCAGCAGCTCGTTTAGCGGGGGGGCCGACGAGCAGTACTTC. The entire variable domain, with the rest obtained from reference TRBV5-1 and TRBJ2-7, is as follows: KAGVTQTPRYLIKTRGQQVTLSCSPISGHRSVSWYQQTPGQGLQFLFEYFSETQRNKGNFPGRFSGRQFSNSRSEMNVSTLELGDSALYLCASSSFSGGADEQYFGPGTRLTVT.

V and J are TRBV5-5 and TRBJ2-1, with 7 bases fitting TRBD1. Trimming removed 4 bases from V and 4 bases from J; junction bases left unmatched: 8. Germline V CDR1 and CDR2: SGHKS, YYEKEE (reference sequence). The CDR3 spans 15 residues. CDR3 loop: CASSPQTGIYNEQFF. The CDR3 DNA follows: TGTGCCAGCAGCCCTCAGACAGGGATATACAATGAGCAGTTCTTC.

The V call is TRBV27, the J call TRBJ2-7; D uncertain. V was pared by 6 bases and J by 0 bases, with 9 bases between. From germline, CDR1 is MNHEY and CDR2 SMNVEV (reference sequence). The CDR3 covers 13 residues. The CDR3 DNA sequence: TGTGCCAGCAGCCGGGTTAGCTCCTACGAGCAGTACTTC. It specifies CASSRVSSYEQYF.

Only one count was recorded for this clone. The J gene is TRBJ1-6, the V gene TRBV9; TRBD1 agrees at 11 bases. V shed 4 bases, J shed 7 bases, and the junction held 19 bases outside the gene matches. From germline, CDR1 is SGDLS and CDR2 YYNGEE. This CDR3 comprises 20 residues. CDR3: CASSPEPGQGGPVKNSPLHF. CDR3 DNA: TGTGCCAGCAGCCCCGAACCGGGACAGGGGGGCCCCGTCAAGAATTCACCCCTCCACTTT.

The chain carries TRBV2 and TRBJ1-1; 10 nucleotides align to TRBD1. CDR1 SNHLY and CDR2 FYNNEI come from the germline V gene. V was pared by 6 bases and J by 7 bases, with 8 bases of the junction left unmatched. The CDR3 extends over 14 amino acids. The CDR3 DNA is TGTGCCAGCAGAAACAGGGACAGGGGAGTTGAAGCTTTCTTT. As protein: CASRNRDRGVEAFF.

The V call is TRBV27, the J call TRBJ2-7, with D unclear. V gave up 3 bases and J gave up 4 bases, with 13 bases separating them. Germline CDR1 MNHEY, CDR2 SMNVEV (reference sequence). The CDR3 consists of 14 residues. The CDR3 sequence is CASSLYSPGYEQYF. The CDR3, as DNA: TGTGCCAGCAGTTTGTATTCCCCCGGTTACGAGCAGTACTTC.

The rearrangement uses TRBV2 and TRBJ2-5, with D perhaps matching TRBD1 (5 bases). In germline, CDR1 is SNHLY, CDR2 FYNNEI. The ends were cut back, 3 bases at V and 4 bases at J, with 12 bases in the middle. CDR3 length: 14 amino acids. The CDR3: CASSDWQGGETQYF. CDR3 nucleotides: TGTGCCAGCAGTGATTGGCAGGGTGGAGAGACCCAGTACTTC. Full variable domain (remainder filled in from reference TRBV2 and TRBJ2-5): EPEVTQTPSHQVTQMGQEVILRCVPISNHLYFYWYRQILGQKVEFLVSFYNNEISEKSEIFDDQFSVERPDGSNFTLKIRSTKLEDSAMYFCASSDWQGGETQYFGPGTRLLVL.

As for this clone: The junction and the germline gene differ at one end; a read error may be behind it. The CDR3 spells CASRNKKSGNPNF. The CDR3, as DNA: TGTGCCAGCAGAAACAAAAAGTCAGGGAACCCAAACTTC. The gene calls are TRBV12-3 or TRBV12-4 and TRBJ2-5, with a tentative D call TRBD1 (5 bases). This CDR3 is 13 amino acids long.

The rearrangement uses TRBV19 and TRBJ1-6; TRBD1 aligns across 9 bases. The CDR3 has 16 amino acids. Germline-derived CDR1 and CDR2 are LNHDA and SQIVND (reference sequence). V shed 3 bases, J shed 7 bases, and the junction held 7 bases outside the gene matches. CDR3 nucleotides: TGTGCCAGTAGTATGACGACGGACAGGGGAAATTCACCCCTCCACTTT. Its translation: CASSMTTDRGNSPLHF.

The CDR3 bases are TGTGCCAGCAGTCCGTTTCAGTATAATGAAAAACTGTTTTTT. Amino acids: CASSPFQYNEKLFF. This chain joins TRBV28 and TRBJ1-4; D not certain. Germline V gene sequence: CDR1 MDHEN, CDR2 SYDVKM. CDR3 length: 14 amino acids. V was pared by 5 bases and J by 4 bases, with 11 bases between.

The gene calls are TRBV29-1 and TRBJ2-7; no clear D gene. The CDR3 has 9 amino acids. The germline CDR1 and CDR2 sequences are SQVTM and ANQGSEA. Trimming took 4 bases from V and 11 from J, leaving 9 bases between them. CDR3 nucleotide sequence: TGCAGCGTTGCCCGGTCGGAGTACTTC. Translation gives CSVARSEYF.

To note about this clone: At one end the junction does not follow the germline gene, possibly because of a read error. The rearrangement joins TRBV6-2 or TRBV6-3 to TRBJ1-4; D not certain. Germline values: CDR1 MNHEY, CDR2 SVGEGT. The length of the CDR3 is 12 residues. The CDR3 DNA reads TGTGCCAGCAGTCACTCCAAAGAAAAACTGTTTTTT. Its translation is CASSHSKEKLFF.

On this clone: Other DNA variants within this sample encode the same CDR3. The chain joins TRBV19 to TRBJ2-1, with TRBD1 identical over 9 bases. Germline V gene data show CDR1 as LNHDA and CDR2 as SQIVND (reference sequence). The CDR3 loop spans 15 amino acids. V dropped 5 bases and J dropped 0; count of bases not matched to a gene: 2. The CDR3 here is CASSLTGGSYNEQFF. DNA for the CDR3: TGTGCCAGTAGTTTGACAGGGGGCTCCTACAATGAGCAGTTCTTC.

The chain has TRBV12-3 or TRBV12-4 and TRBJ2-7; no clear D gene. The CDR3 is 13 amino acids. Trimming took off 8 bases at V and 3 bases at J, with 14 bases between the two ends. In DNA form, the CDR3 reads TGTGCCAGCGCTTACTACCTCAGCTACGAGCAGTACTTC. This codes for CASAYYLSYEQYF.

This clone occurred a few times. The same CDR3 can be traced to other DNA sequences in this sample. The rearrangement links TRBV18 to TRBJ2-5, with 9 bases lining up with TRBD1. After removal of 3 bases from V and 4 bases from J, the junction contained 0 bases not matched to a gene. Germline V CDR1 and CDR2: KGHSH, LQKENI. The CDR3 length is 13 residues. Written as DNA, the CDR3 is TGTGCCAGCTCACCGGGACAGGGAGAGACCCAGTACTTC. This sequence encodes CASSPGQGETQYF.